What follows are 16 T cell receptor beta chains derived from one specimen sequenced in a study of OX40 agonist ivuxolimab in advanced cancers. Method: immunoSEQ multiplex PCR; TCRdb's copy keeps in-frame clones and lacks some. Here the sample spans 65,000 to 90,000 clones, 65% to 90% being singletons. The sample consisted of CD4+ or CD8+ T cells sorted from blood, taken in a trial of the OX40 agonist ivuxolimab. The receptor set was obtained from an adult with an advanced solid tumor such as melanoma, head and neck, liver or kidney cancer.

V and J are TRBV11-3 and TRBJ2-4; tentative D call: TRBD1 (5 bases). V was clipped by 1 base and J by 12 bases, with 13 bases between them. Germline assignment: CDR1 SGHNT and CDR2 YENEEA. The CDR3 is made up of 13 amino acids. The CDR3 DNA follows: TGTGCCAGCAGCTTAGGCTACGCAGGGTATCAGTACTTC. It yields the protein CASSLGYAGYQYF.

The chain links TRBV27 to TRBJ2-3; 7 nucleotides match TRBD1. Germline V gene data show CDR1 as MNHEY and CDR2 as SMNVEV (reference sequence). The CDR3 totals 15 residues. The V and J ends lost 4 bases and 6 bases, in that order; junction bases with no gene match: 10. CDR3 residues: CASSSPGQSRDTQYF. The CDR3 DNA reads TGTGCCAGCAGTTCCCCGGGACAGAGTAGGGATACGCAGTATTTT.

V and J are TRBV19 and TRBJ1-5; 11 nucleotides agree with TRBD1. This CDR3 contains 14 residues. The V gene's germline CDR1 is LNHDA and CDR2 SQIVND (reference sequence). V was pared by 9 bases and J by 4 bases, with 5 bases of the junction left unmatched. The CDR3 protein is CASAGTGGNQPQHF. The CDR3 nucleotides are TGTGCCAGCGCCGGGACAGGGGGAAATCAGCCCCAGCATTTT.

V is TRBV5-6 and J is TRBJ1-1; TRBD1 aligns across 7 bases. The germline gives CDR1 SGHDT, CDR2 YYEEEE. The CDR3 runs 13 residues. V lost 2 bases and J lost 8; bases outside the gene matches: 6. CDR3 sequence reads: CASSFGWTGEAFF. As DNA, the CDR3 is TGTGCCAGCAGCTTCGGTTGGACAGGAGAAGCTTTCTTT.

This chain joins TRBV19 and TRBJ2-1, with 9 bases matching TRBD1. V lost 6 bases and J lost 7; bases outside the gene matches: 7. Germline assignment: CDR1 LNHDA and CDR2 SQIVND (reference sequence). The CDR3 runs to 14 residues. CDR3 coding DNA: TGTGCCAGTAGCCTCGGGACAGGGCGAAATGAGCAGTTCTTC. This gives the protein CASSLGTGRNEQFF.

In this sample, this clone turned up a few times. The V call is TRBV11-2, the J call TRBJ2-3; 12 bases map to TRBD2. CDR3 length: 17 amino acids. Germline V lookup: CDR1 SGHAT, CDR2 FQNNGV. V shed 1 base, J shed 5 bases, and the junction held 7 bases outside the gene matches. The DNA of the CDR3 is TGTGCCAGCAGCTTAGTGGCTAGCGGGAGGGCCATAGATACGCAGTATTTT. This sequence encodes CASSLVASGRAIDTQYF.

A word on this clone: One end of the junction is discordant with germline, which a read error may explain. The chain carries TRBV7-7 and TRBJ1-1; the D is unclear. In germline, CDR1 is SSHAT, CDR2 FNYEAQ (reference sequence). CDR3 length: 14 residues. CDR3 sequence: CASSLGPENTEAFF. The CDR3 DNA follows: TGTGCTAGCAGCTTAGGACCCGAGAACACTGAAGCTTTCTTT.

The V call is TRBV29-1, the J call TRBJ2-3, with 10 bases aligning to TRBD2. The CDR3 extends over 14 amino acids. With 4 bases clipped from V and 6 bases from J, the junction kept 7 bases outside the gene matches. Germline V gene sequence: CDR1 SQVTM, CDR2 ANQGSEA. The CDR3 here is CSVVSAGGSDTQYF. The CDR3 DNA is TGCAGCGTTGTCTCAGCGGGAGGGTCCGATACGCAGTATTTT.

The chain employs TRBV7-2 and TRBJ1-1; the D gene is possibly TRBD1 (5 bases). There are 15 residues in the CDR3. Germline V gene lookup returns CDR1 SGHTA and CDR2 FQGNSA. Trimming took 2 bases from V and 4 from J, leaving 14 bases between them. CDR3 amino acids: CASSLSRGGATEAFF. CDR3 DNA sequence: TGTGCCAGCAGCTTATCCCGGGGAGGGGCCACTGAAGCTTTCTTT.

This clone appeared once. This chain connects TRBV4-2 to TRBJ2-1; 11 nucleotides line up with TRBD2. The V and J ends lost 2 bases and 7 bases, in that order; junction bases with no gene match: 13. The CDR3 spans 18 residues. CDR1 is LGHNA, CDR2 YNFKEQ, per germline. The DNA of the CDR3 is TGTGCCAGCAGCCAACGCTTACCGGGACTAGCGGTTCCTAATGAGCAGTTCTTC. Its translation: CASSQRLPGLAVPNEQFF.

This chain connects TRBV7-3 to TRBJ2-1, with TRBD2 as a possible D gene (6 bases). V was shortened by 5 bases and J by 4 bases, with 12 bases between the two germline ends. The CDR3 contains 14 residues. The germline CDR1 and CDR2 sequences are SGHTA and FQGTGA. The CDR3 here is CASSDSGVYNEQFF. The CDR3 bases are TGTGCCAGCAGCGATAGCGGAGTATACAATGAGCAGTTCTTC. The whole variable domain, remainder taken from reference TRBV7-3 and TRBJ2-1, is GAGVSQTPSNKVTEKGKYVELRCDPISGHTALYWYRQSLGQGPEFLIYFQGTGAADDSGLPNDRFFAVRPEGSVSTLKIQRTERGDSAVYLCASSDSGVYNEQFFGPGTRLTVL.

This chain joins TRBV28 and TRBJ1-2; TRBD1 aligns across 10 bases. CDR3 length: 19 residues. Unmatched junction bases numbered 20, after V lost 3 bases and J lost 7 bases. The germline CDR1 and CDR2 sequences are MDHEN and SYDVKM. The CDR3 nucleotides are TGTGCCAGCAGTTTGTCGGAAAGGACAGGGGGAAGGTCGGCGTTTGGCTACACCTTC. Its protein is CASSLSERTGGRSAFGYTF.

The chain is built from TRBV7-2 and TRBJ2-1, with 7 bases aligning to TRBD2. Trimming cost V 2 bases and J 0 bases; bases outside gene matches: 7. The CDR3 spans 17 residues. The germline gives CDR1 SGHTA, CDR2 FQGNSA. CDR3 amino acids: CASSLMSGASSYNEQFF. The DNA for the CDR3 is TGTGCCAGCAGCTTAATGAGCGGGGCTAGCTCCTACAATGAGCAGTTCTTC.

The rearrangement links TRBV11-3 to TRBJ2-3, with 11 bases matching TRBD2. Germline trimming cut 3 bases from V and 0 bases from J; bases unmatched to any gene: 8. Germline CDR1 reads SGHNT; CDR2 reads YENEEA. This CDR3 comprises 18 residues. The CDR3 nucleotides are TGTGCCAGCAGCTTGCTAGCGGGAGGCCACAAAAGCACAGATACGCAGTATTTT. Its translation is CASSLLAGGHKSTDTQYF.

The chain carries TRBV29-1 and TRBJ2-7, with TRBD1 identical over 10 bases. The ends lost 6 bases at V and 6 bases at J; junction bases unmatched: 5. There are 12 residues in the CDR3. CDR1 SQVTM and CDR2 ANQGSEA come from the germline V gene. CDR3 in amino acids: CSVQGQGSEQYF. CDR3 nucleotide sequence: TGCAGCGTCCAGGGACAGGGGAGCGAGCAGTACTTC.

This rearrangement joins TRBV30 to TRBJ2-1; TRBD1 matches 10 bases. Losses at the gene ends were 2 bases for V and 4 bases for J; bases not matched to a gene: 5. This CDR3 spans 15 amino acids. CDR1 is GTSNPN, CDR2 SVGIG, per germline (reference sequence). In DNA, the CDR3 is TGTGCCTGGAGTACAGGGACAGGGGATTACAATGAGCAGTTCTTC. Translation: CAWSTGTGDYNEQFF. Full variable domain (remainder filled in from reference TRBV30 and TRBJ2-1): SQTIHQWPATLVQPVGSPLSLECTVEGTSNPNLYWYRQAAGRGLQLLFYSVGIGQISSEVPQNLSASRPQDRQFILSSKKLLLSDSGFYLCAWSTGTGDYNEQFFGPGTRLTVL.